These 23 T cell receptor beta chains were all obtained from the same sample, sequenced in a study of beta chain features in type 1 diabetes listed by TCRdb under 2018. Libraries were built with the immunoSEQ multiplex PCR assay. The entire amount of isolated RNA was reverse transcribed using the High Capacity cDNA Reverse Transcription Kit, so the sequenced TCRB transcripts were expressed ones. The source is immuneACCESS, and TCRdb retained only in-frame sequences with V and J called. Part of the clones is not carried over; for the studies checked, unresolved V genes explain less than half of this, and the remainder is unexplained. This sample gives around 340,000 clones in total; around 9.7% of them show up just once. Over 0.95% of the sample is held by the ten biggest clonotypes. Results the study describes overall, beyond this receptor: A moderate but significant shortening of TCRB CDR3 length was observed in type 1 diabetes patients in all four CD4+ subsets.

These receptors' antigens are unknown. The specimen was central memory CD4+ T cells from blood. The receptors stem from a man aged 25-40 years with type 1 diabetes.

This clone was seen only a few times. The chain employs TRBV7-7 and TRBJ2-5; TRBD2 matches at 8 bases. Germline CDR1 and CDR2: SSHAT and FNYEAQ (reference sequence). J lost 0 bases, V lost 6 bases, and 9 bases had no gene match. This CDR3 spans 16 amino acids. The CDR3 sequence: CASRTGLAGYQETQYF. CDR3 bases: TGTGCCAGCAGAACTGGGCTAGCGGGTTACCAAGAGACCCAGTACTTC.

This rearrangement joins TRBV6-4 to TRBJ2-2; TRBD2 matches 13 bases. There are 17 residues in the CDR3. CDR1 and CDR2 from the germline V gene are MRHNA and SNTAGT. The V gene end was trimmed by 4 bases and the J gene end by 0 bases; junction bases not matched to a gene: 2. CDR3 sequence (DNA): TGTGCCAGCAGTGGAGGGACTAGCGGGACGAACACCGGGGAGCTGTTTTTT. Amino acid sequence: CASSGGTSGTNTGELFF.

This clone turned up a few times. The chain is built from TRBV29-1 and TRBJ2-1; 13 bases fit TRBD2. CDR3 size: 15 residues. CDR1 SQVTM and CDR2 ANQGSEA come from the germline V gene. The ends lost 6 bases at V and 7 bases at J; junction bases unmatched: 9. The DNA for the CDR3 is TGCAGCGTAGCCACTAGCGGGGGGGCAGGTAATGAGCAGTTCTTC. Translating it yields CSVATSGGAGNEQFF.

This clone was found a few times. The chain recombines TRBV9 with TRBJ2-1; 8 bases line up with TRBD2. The V gene's germline CDR1 is SGDLS and CDR2 YYNGEE. The CDR3 is 16 amino acids. Trimming at V came to 0 bases and at J to 0 bases, leaving 2 bases not matched to a gene. The CDR3 sequence: CASSVVGGASYNEQFF. The CDR3 bases are TGTGCCAGCAGCGTAGTCGGGGGGGCCTCCTACAATGAGCAGTTCTTC.

The chain has TRBV2 and TRBJ1-2; TRBD1 agrees at 11 bases. CDR1 and CDR2 (germline): SNHLY, FYNNEI. This CDR3 has 14 residues. J was trimmed by 8 bases and V by 8 bases; bases with no gene match: 10. The CDR3: CASGGQGVRQGYTF. For the CDR3, the DNA is TGTGCCAGCGGGGGACAGGGGGTCCGGCAGGGCTACACCTTC.

A word on this clone: The junction departs from the called germline gene at one end, perhaps through a read error. The V call is TRBV6-5, the J call TRBJ2-5; D call uncertain. Per the germline V gene, CDR1 is MNHEY and CDR2 is SVGAGI. The CDR3 runs 14 residues. The CDR3 loop is CAISEKQTQETQYF. The CDR3 nucleotides are TGTGCCATCAGTGAGAAACAGACTCAAGAGACCCAGTACTTC.

The V call is TRBV5-1, the J call TRBJ2-2; unclear D gene. V lost 0 bases to trimming and J lost 8 bases, with 14 bases between them. The germline CDR1 and CDR2 sequences are SGHRS and YFSETQ. CDR3 length equals 15 residues. CDR3 nucleotide sequence: TGCGCCAGCAGCTTGGCCTTAGGAGAGGCAGGGGAGCTGTTTTTT. Translated, it gives CASSLALGEAGELFF. The entire variable domain, with the rest obtained from reference TRBV5-1 and TRBJ2-2, is as follows: KAGVTQTPRYLIKTRGQQVTLSCSPISGHRSVSWYQQTPGQGLQFLFEYFSETQRNKGNFPGRFSGRQFSNSRSEMNVSTLELGDSALYLCASSLALGEAGELFFGEGSRLTVL.

Ten or more counts support this clone. The CDR3 is CASSPPGAGVSGYTF. The CDR3 coding sequence is TGTGCCAGCTCACCACCGGGGGCAGGGGTCAGTGGCTACACCTTC. The V call is TRBV18, the J call TRBJ1-2; TRBD1 is a possible D gene (6 bases). The germline V gene has CDR1 KGHSH and CDR2 LQKENI. V lost 0 bases and J 7 bases, leaving 15 bases between the germline ends. The CDR3 sequence is 15 residues long.

In this sample, this clone turned up a few times. The same CDR3 also results from other DNA sequences found in this sample. V gene TRBV19 combines with J gene TRBJ1-2, with D unclear. The CDR3 consists of 11 residues. V lost 8 bases to trimming and J lost 2 bases, with 6 bases between them. CDR1 LNHDA and CDR2 SQIVND come from the germline V gene (reference sequence). The CDR3, as DNA: TGTGCCAGTGGACGCAACTATGGCTACACCTTC. It translates to CASGRNYGYTF.

The chain employs TRBV28 and TRBJ2-7; 8 nucleotides line up with TRBD2. The CDR3 contains 14 residues. Unmatched junction bases numbered 13, after V lost 6 bases and J lost 9 bases. CDR1 and CDR2 (germline): MDHEN, SYDVKM. CDR3 sequence reads: CASSTSGSTRVQYF. The CDR3 DNA reads TGTGCCAGCAGCACTAGCGGTTCTACGAGGGTGCAGTACTTC.

Comments on this clone: This same CDR3 is encoded by further DNA sequences in the sample. The chain employs TRBV9 and TRBJ2-3; perhaps TRBD2 as D (6 bases). The germline gives CDR1 SGDLS, CDR2 YYNGEE. This CDR3 has 16 amino acids. V lost 0 bases and J 2 bases, leaving 13 bases between the germline ends. CDR3 bases: TGTGCCAGCAGCGTAGGGGCTAGCGCCTCCACAGATACGCAGTATTTT. It encodes CASSVGASASTDTQYF.

This clone has only a few counts. V gene TRBV27 combines with J gene TRBJ2-1; possibly TRBD1 for D (6 bases). Germline lookup yields CDR1 MNHEY and CDR2 SMNVEV (reference sequence). V shed 5 bases and J shed 10 bases, with 15 bases lying between them. The CDR3 extends over 13 amino acids. This CDR3 is CASSSPGQWEQFF. As DNA, the CDR3 is TGTGCCAGCAGTAGCCCGGGACAATGGGAGCAGTTCTTC.

This CDR3 reads CASSLGRQALTF. Here the CDR3 DNA reads TGCGCCAGCAGCTTGGGGAGACAGGCTCTCACCTTC. This chain uses TRBV5-1 with TRBJ1-2; TRBD1 is a possible D gene (6 bases). Between the trimmed V and J ends, which lost 0 bases and 13 bases, there was a span of 13 bases. Looked up from germline, CDR1 is SGHRS and CDR2 is YFSETQ. The CDR3 spans 12 residues.

This chain joins TRBV14 and TRBJ1-2; perhaps TRBD1 as D (6 bases). The CDR3 has 13 residues. Germline CDR1 reads SGHDN; CDR2 reads FVKESK. The V end was cut by 5 bases, the J end by 7 bases, with 14 bases between. CDR3: CASSANRDFGYTF. DNA of the CDR3: TGTGCCAGCAGCGCGAACAGGGATTTTGGCTACACCTTC.

V gene TRBV7-2 combines with J gene TRBJ1-2; 7 nucleotides line up with TRBD1. The J segment lost 3 bases and the V segment lost 4 bases, leaving 2 bases of the junction unmatched. Germline V lookup: CDR1 SGHTA, CDR2 FQGNSA. The CDR3 covers 13 residues. This CDR3 is CASSYGTDYGYTF. The CDR3 DNA is TGTGCCAGCAGCTACGGGACAGACTATGGCTACACCTTC.

This clone was observed a handful of times. The CDR3 spells CASREGNTEAFF. CDR3 bases: TGTGCCAGCAGAGAGGGCAACACTGAAGCTTTCTTT. This chain uses TRBV6-1 with TRBJ1-1; the D is unclear. V lost 6 bases to trimming and J lost 2 bases, with 7 bases between them. Germline V lookup: CDR1 MNHNS, CDR2 SASEGT. This CDR3 is built from 12 residues.

About this clone itself: Other DNA sequences from this sample encode an identical CDR3 as well. The rearrangement joins TRBV6-5 to TRBJ2-7, with D perhaps being TRBD1 or TRBD2 (5 bases each). This CDR3 spans 14 amino acids. From germline, CDR1 is MNHEY and CDR2 SVGAGI. The V gene lost 2 bases and the J gene lost 4 bases, with 12 bases spanning the gap. The CDR3 loop reads CASSYNRGPYEQYF. The CDR3 nucleotides are TGTGCCAGCAGTTACAATCGGGGACCGTACGAGCAGTACTTC.

The chain carries TRBV4-3 and TRBJ1-6, with 7 bases that match TRBD1. After removal of 2 bases from V and 0 bases from J, the junction contained 7 bases not matched to a gene. Germline V gene data show CDR1 as LGHNA and CDR2 as YSLEER. The CDR3 spans 18 residues. The CDR3 loop reads CASSQQRQGSSYNSPLHF. The CDR3 DNA reads TGCGCCAGCAGCCAACAAAGACAGGGCAGCTCCTATAATTCACCCCTCCACTTT.

The V gene is TRBV29-1, the J gene TRBJ2-3, with a tentative D call TRBD2 (6 bases). This CDR3 is 14 amino acids long. Trimming cost V 6 bases and J 2 bases, with 15 bases left between them. Germline V gene lookup returns CDR1 SQVTM and CDR2 ANQGSEA. The CDR3 coding sequence is TGCAGCGTCGCCCTAGGAGGGCCCACAGATACGCAGTATTTT. As protein: CSVALGGPTDTQYF.

This clone was picked up a small number of times. The chain couples TRBV21-1 to TRBJ2-2; the tabulated D call, TRBD2, remains unverified against the DNA. TRBV21-1 is annotated as a pseudogene. The CDR3 contains 15 residues. The CDR3 DNA is TGTGCCAGCAGGTACGGGACTTGGAACACCGGGGAGCTGTTTTTT. This sequence encodes CASRYGTWNTGELFF.

This clone was counted a few times. The chain has TRBV2 and TRBJ2-1, with D maybe TRBD2 (6 bases). The CDR3 consists of 14 residues. CDR1 is SNHLY, CDR2 FYNNEI, per germline. V was pared by 5 bases and J by 6 bases, with 14 bases between. CDR3 amino acids: CASSHPGTPNEQFF. The CDR3 bases are TGTGCCAGCAGTCACCCCGGGACTCCCAATGAGCAGTTCTTC.

This chain uses TRBV11-2 with TRBJ2-7, with D tentatively TRBD1 (6 bases). The CDR3 length is 13 residues. The germline V and J ends were trimmed by 5 bases and 6 bases, with 14 bases remaining between them. Germline assignment: CDR1 SGHAT and CDR2 FQNNGV. The CDR3 reads CASSTQQGTEQYF. CDR3 DNA sequence: TGTGCCAGCAGCACCCAACAGGGAACCGAGCAGTACTTC.

This clone was seen a few times. The gene calls are TRBV28 and TRBJ2-6; 10 nucleotides agree with TRBD2. Germline CDR1 reads MDHEN; CDR2 reads SYDVKM. The junction had 5 bases not matched to a gene; V was cut back by 4 bases and J by 2 bases. The length of the CDR3 is 17 residues. CDR3: CASSSGLALPGANVLTF. CDR3 nucleotide sequence: TGTGCCAGCAGTTCGGGACTAGCGCTCCCTGGGGCCAACGTCCTGACTTTC.